This note documents a single TCR beta chain sequence. Its antigen is undetermined. J gave up 5 bases and V 0 bases, and 8 bases lay outside the gene matches. This CDR3 comprises 16 residues. Germline CDR1 reads LNHNV; CDR2 reads YYDKDF (reference sequence). The time point is: newly diagnosed, previously untreated cHL patient sample. PBMCs from patients with newly diagnosed, untreated classical Hodgkin lymphoma served as a comparison group for the relapsed/refractory trial patients. These data belong to a study of PD-1 blockade in classical Hodgkin lymphoma. Clones were sequenced by immunoSEQ multiplex PCR, and TCRdb holds only the in-frame ones, with some missing. This sample has fewer than 35,000 clones; approximately 90% occur once, and the top ten carry about 3.8%. Notes on the study in general: Healthy donors reportedly exceeded newly diagnosed patients in baseline TCR diversity. The repertoire differences lack a defined cause, possibly disease activity or prior therapy.

The chain has TRBV15 and TRBJ2-3, with 7 bases fitting TRBD2. Sequencing input: peripheral blood mononuclear cells (PBMCs). The source of this sequence is a human donor with classical Hodgkin lymphoma. The CDR3 spells CATSRDPGLGGDTQYF. CDR3 coding DNA: TGTGCCACCAGCAGAGATCCCGGACTAGGTGGAGATACGCAGTATTTT.